The present TCR beta chain was sequenced within a study of cytomegalovirus exposure and HLA in healthy donors. The PCR employed 60 Vbeta primers together with 13 Jbeta primers. Sequenced by immunoSEQ multiplex PCR; TCRdb stores in-frame clones only, minus some. The sample has about 82,000 clones; approximately 68% are singletons. Study-level points and caveats: An analysis that was carried out later associated fewer than 20,000 TCR beta sequences with HLA alleles at 0.05 false discovery rate. Reportedly, fewer N-insertions than the approximately 680-donor mean appeared in an Asian-associated ancestry cluster in a later analysis.

This clone was seen more than once but under ten times. As yet, its antigen is unknown. This CDR3 has 19 residues. Trimming cost V 0 bases and J 0 bases; bases outside gene matches: 13. Per germline, CDR1 SGHNT and CDR2 YYREEE (reference sequence). The rearrangement links TRBV5-4 to TRBJ2-3, with 7 bases fitting TRBD2. The sample taken for sequencing was PBMCs. This sequence was found in a woman aged 50 to 60 in good health and CMV-seropositive. The CDR3 nucleotides are TGTGCCAGCAGCTTGGCCAAAGGACTAGTCCCCTCTAGCACAGATACGCAGTATTTT. Translation gives CASSLAKGLVPSSTDTQYF.